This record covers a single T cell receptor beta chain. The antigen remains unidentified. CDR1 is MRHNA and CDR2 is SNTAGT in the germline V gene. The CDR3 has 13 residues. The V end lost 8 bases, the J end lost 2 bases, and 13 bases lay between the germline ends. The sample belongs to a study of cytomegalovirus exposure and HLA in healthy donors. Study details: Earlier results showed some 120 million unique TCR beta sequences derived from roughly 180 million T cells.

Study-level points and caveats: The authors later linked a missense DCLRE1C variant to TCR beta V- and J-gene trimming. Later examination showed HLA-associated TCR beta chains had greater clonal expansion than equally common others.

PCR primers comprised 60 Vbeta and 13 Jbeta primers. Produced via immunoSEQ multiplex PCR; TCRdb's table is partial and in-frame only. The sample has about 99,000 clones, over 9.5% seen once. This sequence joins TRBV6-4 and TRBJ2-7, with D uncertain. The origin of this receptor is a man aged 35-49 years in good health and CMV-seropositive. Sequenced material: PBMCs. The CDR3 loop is CASPPRSTYEQYF. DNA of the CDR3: TGTGCCAGCCCACCCAGGTCAACCTACGAGCAGTACTTC.